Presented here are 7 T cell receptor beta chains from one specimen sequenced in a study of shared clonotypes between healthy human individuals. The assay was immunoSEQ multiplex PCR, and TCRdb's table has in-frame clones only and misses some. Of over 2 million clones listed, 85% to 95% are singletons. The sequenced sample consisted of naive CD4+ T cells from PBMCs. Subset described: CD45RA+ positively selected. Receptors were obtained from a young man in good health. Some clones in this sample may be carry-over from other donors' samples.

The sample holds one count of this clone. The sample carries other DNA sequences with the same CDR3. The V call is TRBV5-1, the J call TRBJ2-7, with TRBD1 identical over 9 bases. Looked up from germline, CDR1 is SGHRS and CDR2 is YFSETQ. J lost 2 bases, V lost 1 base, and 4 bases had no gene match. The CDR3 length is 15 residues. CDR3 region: CASSLLTGGTYEQYF. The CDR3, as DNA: TGCGCCAGCAGCTTGCTGACAGGGGGGACCTACGAGCAGTACTTC.

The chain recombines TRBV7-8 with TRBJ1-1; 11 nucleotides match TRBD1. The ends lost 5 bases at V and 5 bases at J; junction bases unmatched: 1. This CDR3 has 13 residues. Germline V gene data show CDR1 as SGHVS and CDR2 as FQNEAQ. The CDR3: CASSRDRGTEAFF. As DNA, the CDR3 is TGTGCCAGCAGCCGGGACAGGGGGACTGAAGCTTTCTTT.

The CDR3 DNA reads as TGTGCCTGGAGTGTATTCAGGCAGACCCAGTACTTC. Translation gives CAWSVFRQTQYF. The V gene is TRBV30, the J gene TRBJ2-5; D uncertain. V shed 0 bases and J shed 6 bases, with 8 bases lying between them. This CDR3 has 12 amino acids. Looked up from germline, CDR1 is GTSNPN and CDR2 is SVGIG (reference sequence).

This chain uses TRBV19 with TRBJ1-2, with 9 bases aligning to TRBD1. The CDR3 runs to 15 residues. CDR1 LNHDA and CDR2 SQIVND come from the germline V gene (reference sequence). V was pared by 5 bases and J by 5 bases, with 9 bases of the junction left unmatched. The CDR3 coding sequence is TGTGCCAGTAGTCCACGGGACAGGGTGTATTATGGCTACACCTTC. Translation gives CASSPRDRVYYGYTF.

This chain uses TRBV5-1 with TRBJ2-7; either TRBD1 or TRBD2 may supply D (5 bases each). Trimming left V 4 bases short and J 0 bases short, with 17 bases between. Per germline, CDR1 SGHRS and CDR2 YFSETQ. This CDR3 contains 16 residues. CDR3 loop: CASSPGRGAFSYEQYF. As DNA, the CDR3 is TGCGCCAGCAGCCCCGGAAGGGGAGCTTTCTCCTACGAGCAGTACTTC.

For the CDR3, the DNA is TGTGCCAGCAGCTTAATTGACGGGGATGAGCAGTTCTTC. Amino acid sequence: CASSLIDGDEQFF. The rearrangement uses TRBV7-2 and TRBJ2-1; the D gene is possibly TRBD2 (5 bases). Trimming cost V 2 bases and J 8 bases, with 10 bases left between them. This CDR3 contains 13 residues. CDR1 is SGHTA, CDR2 FQGNSA, per germline.

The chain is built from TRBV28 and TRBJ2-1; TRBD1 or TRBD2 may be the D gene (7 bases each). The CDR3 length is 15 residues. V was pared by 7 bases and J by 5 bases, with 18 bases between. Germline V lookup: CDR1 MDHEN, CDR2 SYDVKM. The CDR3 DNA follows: TGTGCCAGCACCCTGGGGGGGGACAGAAACAATGAGCAGTTCTTC. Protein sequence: CASTLGGDRNNEQFF.